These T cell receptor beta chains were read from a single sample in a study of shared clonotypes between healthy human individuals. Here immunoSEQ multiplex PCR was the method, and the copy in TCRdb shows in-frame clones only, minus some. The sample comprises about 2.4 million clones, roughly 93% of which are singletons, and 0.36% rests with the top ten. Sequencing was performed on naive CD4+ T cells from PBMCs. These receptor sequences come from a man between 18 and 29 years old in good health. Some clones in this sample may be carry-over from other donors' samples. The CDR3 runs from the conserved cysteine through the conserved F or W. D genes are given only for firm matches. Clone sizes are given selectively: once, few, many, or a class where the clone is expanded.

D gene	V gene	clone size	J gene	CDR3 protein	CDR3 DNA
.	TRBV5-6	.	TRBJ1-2	CASSLGGGHGYTF	TGTGCCAGCAGCTTGGGGGGAGGTCATGGCTACACCTTC
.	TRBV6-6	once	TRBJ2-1	CASSFTSQGEQFF	TGTGCCAGCAGTTTCACGTCCCAGGGTGAGCAGTTCTTC
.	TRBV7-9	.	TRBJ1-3	CASSFSENTIYF	TGTGCCAGCAGCTTTTCGGAAAACACCATATATTTT
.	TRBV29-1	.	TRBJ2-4	CSVGLGVGDIQYF	TGCAGCGTTGGCTTGGGGGTAGGGGACATTCAGTACTTC
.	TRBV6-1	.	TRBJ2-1	CASSENGIEQFF	TGTGCCAGCAGTGAGAATGGCATTGAGCAGTTCTTC
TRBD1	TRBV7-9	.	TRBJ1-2	CASSLETGAGYGYTF	TGTGCCAGCAGCTTAGAAACAGGGGCAGGCTATGGCTACACCTTC
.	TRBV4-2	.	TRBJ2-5	CASSQDEGRRETQYF	TGTGCCAGCAGCCAAGATGAGGGTAGGAGGGAGACCCAGTACTTC
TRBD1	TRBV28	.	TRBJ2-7	CASSPDRRAEQYF	TGTGCCAGCAGCCCGGACAGGCGGGCCGAGCAGTACTTC
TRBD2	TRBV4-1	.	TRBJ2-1	CASSLRTSGMSYNEQFF	TGCGCCAGCAGCCTGCGGACTAGCGGGATGTCCTACAATGAGCAGTTCTTC
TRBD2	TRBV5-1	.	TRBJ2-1	CASSRSGSFNEQFF	TGCGCCAGCAGCCGTAGCGGGAGCTTCAATGAGCAGTTCTTC
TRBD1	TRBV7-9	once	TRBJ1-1	CASSSRQGLLVTEAFF	TGTGCCAGCAGCTCCCGACAGGGTTTATTGGTGACTGAAGCTTTCTTT
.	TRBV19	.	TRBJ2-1	CASSSYYQRTDEQFF	TGTGCCAGTAGTAGTTACTACCAGCGGACCGATGAGCAGTTCTTC
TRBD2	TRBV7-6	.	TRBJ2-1	CASSLLVTSGRAGVYNEQFF	TGTGCCAGCAGCTTATTAGTTACGAGCGGGAGGGCCGGGGTATACAATGAGCAGTTCTTC
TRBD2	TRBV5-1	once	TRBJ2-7	CASRIAGGTYEQYF	TGCGCCAGCAGGATAGCGGGAGGGACCTACGAGCAGTACTTC
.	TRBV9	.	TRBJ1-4	CASSDSGQYNEKLFF	TGTGCCAGCAGCGACTCAGGACAGTATAATGAAAAACTGTTTTTT
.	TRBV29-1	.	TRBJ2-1	CSVGNGPYNEQFF	TGCAGCGTGGGGAACGGGCCCTACAATGAGCAGTTCTTC
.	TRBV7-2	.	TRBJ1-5	CASSLGVTGQPQHF	TGTGCCAGCAGCTTAGGGGTGACGGGGCAGCCCCAGCATTTT
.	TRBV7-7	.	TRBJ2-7	CASSLAVGEAYEQYF	TGTGCCAGCAGCTTAGCTGTGGGGGAAGCCTACGAGCAGTACTTC
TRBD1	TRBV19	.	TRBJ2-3	CASSWGGQGPPDTQYF	TGTGCCAGTAGTTGGGGGGGACAGGGGCCCCCAGATACGCAGTATTTT
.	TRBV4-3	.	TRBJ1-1	CASSQDVRATEAFF	TGCGCCAGCAGCCAAGATGTCCGGGCCACTGAAGCTTTCTTT
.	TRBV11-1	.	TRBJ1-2	CASSTLRGRAGSGAGYTF	TGTGCCAGCAGCACGCTGAGAGGACGAGCCGGAAGCGGGGCGGGCTACACCTTC
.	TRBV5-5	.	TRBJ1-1	CASSLAQGFTEAFF	TGTGCCAGCAGCTTGGCACAGGGTTTCACTGAAGCTTTCTTT
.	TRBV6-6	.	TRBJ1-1	CASSSEQGTEAFF	TGTGCCAGCAGTTCCGAGCAGGGAACTGAAGCTTTCTTT
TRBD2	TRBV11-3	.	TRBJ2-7	CASSLKREEPYEQYF	TGTGCCAGCAGCTTGAAGCGGGAGGAGCCCTACGAGCAGTACTTC
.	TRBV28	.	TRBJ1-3	CASSFATGLSNTIYF	TGTGCCAGCAGTTTTGCAACAGGGTTAAGTAACACCATATATTTT
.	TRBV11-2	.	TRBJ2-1	CASSFRRLPNNEQFF	TGTGCCAGCAGCTTCCGGCGCCTCCCGAACAATGAGCAGTTCTTC
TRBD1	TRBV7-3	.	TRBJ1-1	CASSPTGGANTEAFF	TGTGCCAGCAGCCCGACAGGGGGGGCGAACACTGAAGCTTTCTTT
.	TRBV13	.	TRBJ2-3	CASSLGRGGQDTQYF	TGTGCCAGCAGCTTAGGGAGGGGGGGGCAAGATACGCAGTATTTT
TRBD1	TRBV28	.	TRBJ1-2	CASRQGGVNYGYTF	TGTGCCAGCAGACAGGGGGGGGTAAACTATGGCTACACCTTC
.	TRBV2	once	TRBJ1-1	CASSVMYGQSNTEAFF	TGTGCCAGCAGTGTTATGTACGGGCAGTCTAACACTGAAGCTTTCTTT
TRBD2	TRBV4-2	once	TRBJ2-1	CASSQGTSGGSSYNEQFF	TGTGCCAGCAGCCAAGGGACTAGCGGGGGTAGCTCCTACAATGAGCAGTTCTTC
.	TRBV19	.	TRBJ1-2	CASSNGPYGYTF	TGTGCCAGTAGTAATGGGCCCTATGGCTACACCTTC
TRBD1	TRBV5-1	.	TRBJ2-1	CASSGDRVTYNEQFF	TGCGCCAGCAGCGGGGACAGGGTAACCTACAATGAGCAGTTCTTC
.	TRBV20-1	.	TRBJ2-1	CSATGRNEQFF	TGCAGTGCGACAGGGAGGAATGAGCAGTTCTTC
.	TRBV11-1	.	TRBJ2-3	CASSPGRVPDTQYF	TGTGCCAGCAGCCCCGGTCGGGTCCCAGATACGCAGTATTTT
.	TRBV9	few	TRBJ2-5	CASSGSSIVETQYF	TGTGCCAGCAGCGGGTCGAGCATCGTAGAGACCCAGTACTTC
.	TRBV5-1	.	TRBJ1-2	CASSLGTDKYGYTF	TGCGCCAGCAGCTTGGGCACAGATAAATATGGCTACACCTTC
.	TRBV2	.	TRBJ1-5	CASTDDRSQPQHF	TGTGCCAGCACGGACGACAGGAGCCAGCCCCAGCATTTT
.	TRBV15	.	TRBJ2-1	CATSRAPERDEQFF	TGTGCCACCAGCAGAGCCCCCGAGAGGGATGAGCAGTTCTTC
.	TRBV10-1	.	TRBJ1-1	CASSGHRSPVAFF	TGCGCCAGCAGTGGGCACAGGTCCCCGGTGGCTTTCTTT
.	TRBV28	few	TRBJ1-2	CASSSPYGYTF	TGTGCCAGCAGTTCCCCCTATGGCTACACCTTC
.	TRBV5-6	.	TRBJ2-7	CASSLGRIRGEQYF	TGTGCCAGCAGCTTGGGACGGATAAGGGGGGAGCAGTACTTC
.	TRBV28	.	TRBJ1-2	CASSPPGTEIYGYTF	TGTGCCAGCAGTCCTCCCGGGACGGAGATATACGGCTACACCTTC
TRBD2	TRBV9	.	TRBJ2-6	CASSGAGGRTGANVLTF	TGTGCCAGCAGCGGAGCGGGAGGAAGAACGGGGGCCAACGTCCTGACTTTC
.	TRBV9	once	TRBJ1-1	CASSASNGGGDATEAFF	TGTGCCAGCAGCGCCTCAAACGGGGGGGGCGACGCCACTGAAGCTTTCTTT
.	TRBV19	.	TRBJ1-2	CASSPIPGGYGNYGYTF	TGTGCCAGTAGTCCAATCCCCGGGGGATACGGTAACTATGGCTACACCTTC
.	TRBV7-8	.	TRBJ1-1	CASSYIGANTEAFF	TGTGCCAGCAGCTACATAGGGGCAAACACTGAAGCTTTCTTT
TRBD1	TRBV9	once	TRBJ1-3	CASSPRQGAGNTIYF	TGTGCCAGCAGCCCTCGACAGGGGGCCGGAAACACCATATATTTT
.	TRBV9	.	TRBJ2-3	CASSSEQGRADTQYF	TGTGCCAGCAGCTCCGAACAGGGCCGTGCAGATACGCAGTATTTT
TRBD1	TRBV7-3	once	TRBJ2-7	CASSLAGTGAYEQYF	TGTGCCAGCAGCTTAGCCGGGACAGGGGCCTACGAGCAGTACTTC
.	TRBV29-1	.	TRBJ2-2	CSVDRVGNTGELFF	TGCAGCGTTGACAGGGTCGGGAACACCGGGGAGCTGTTTTTT
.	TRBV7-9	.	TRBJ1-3	CASSLVGRASGNTIYF	TGTGCCAGCAGCTTAGTGGGACGGGCCTCTGGAAACACCATATATTTT
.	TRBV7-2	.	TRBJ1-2	CASSLAPRANLGGYTF	TGTGCCAGCAGCTTAGCCCCCAGGGCCAACCTGGGTGGCTACACCTTC
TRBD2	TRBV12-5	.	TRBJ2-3	CASGSSGGDTQYF	TGTGCTAGTGGTTCGTCGGGGGGAGATACGCAGTATTTT
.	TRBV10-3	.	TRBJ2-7	CAIRDSSSREQYF	TGTGCCATCAGGGACAGTTCTTCGCGGGAGCAGTACTTC
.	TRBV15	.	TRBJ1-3	CATSRDGGAEGNTIYF	TGTGCCACCAGCAGAGATGGGGGGGCAGAAGGAAACACCATATATTTT
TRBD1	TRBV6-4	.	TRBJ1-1	CASSDGQGVDWNTEAFF	TGTGCCAGCAGTGACGGACAGGGGGTGGACTGGAACACTGAAGCTTTCTTT
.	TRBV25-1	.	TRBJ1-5	CASSPGHANQPQHF	TGTGCCAGCAGCCCGGGCCACGCCAATCAGCCCCAGCATTTT